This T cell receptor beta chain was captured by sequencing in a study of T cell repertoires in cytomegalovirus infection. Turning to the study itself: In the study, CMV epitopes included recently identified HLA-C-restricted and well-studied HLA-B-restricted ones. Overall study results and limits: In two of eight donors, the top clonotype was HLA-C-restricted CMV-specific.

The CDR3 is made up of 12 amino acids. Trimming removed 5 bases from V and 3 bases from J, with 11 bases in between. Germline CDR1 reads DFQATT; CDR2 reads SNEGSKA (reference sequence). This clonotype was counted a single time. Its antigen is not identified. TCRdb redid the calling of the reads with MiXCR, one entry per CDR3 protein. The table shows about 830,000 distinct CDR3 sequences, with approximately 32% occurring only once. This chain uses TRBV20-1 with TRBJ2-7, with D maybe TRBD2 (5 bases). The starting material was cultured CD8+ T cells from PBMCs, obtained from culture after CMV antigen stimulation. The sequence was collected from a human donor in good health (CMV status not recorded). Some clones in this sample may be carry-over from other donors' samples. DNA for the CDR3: TGCAGTGCTCAAGGACTTTACTACGAGCAGTACTTC. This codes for CSAQGLYYEQYF.